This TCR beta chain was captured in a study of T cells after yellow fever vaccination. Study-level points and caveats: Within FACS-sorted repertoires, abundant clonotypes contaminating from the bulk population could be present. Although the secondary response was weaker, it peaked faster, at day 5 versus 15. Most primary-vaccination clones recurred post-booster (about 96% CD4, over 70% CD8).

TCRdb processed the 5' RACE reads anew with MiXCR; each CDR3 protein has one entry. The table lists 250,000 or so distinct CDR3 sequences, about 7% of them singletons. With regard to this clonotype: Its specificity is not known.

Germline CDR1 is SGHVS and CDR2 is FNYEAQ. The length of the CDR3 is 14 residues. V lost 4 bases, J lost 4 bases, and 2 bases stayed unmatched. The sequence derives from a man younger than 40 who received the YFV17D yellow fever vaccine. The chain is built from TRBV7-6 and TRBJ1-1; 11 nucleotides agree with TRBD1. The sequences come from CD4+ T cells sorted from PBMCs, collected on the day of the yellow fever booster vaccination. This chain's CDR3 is CASSWGQGGTEAFF. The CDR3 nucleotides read TGTGCCAGCAGCTGGGGACAGGGGGGCACTGAAGCTTTCTTT.